One and the same sample provided the 8 T cell receptor beta chains below, sequenced in a study of blood T cell repertoires in COVID-19. Only in-frame clones appear in the TCRdb table, and some are missing; sequencing was by immunoSEQ multiplex PCR. Of some 160,000 clones in the sample, about 83% were seen once. The sequenced material came from peripheral blood. These receptors were taken from a woman between 65 and 79 years old with COVID-19, enrolled during active disease.

The V gene is TRBV7-9, the J gene TRBJ2-3; D unclear. Germline V gene sequence: CDR1 SEHNR, CDR2 FQNEAQ (reference sequence). The V and J ends lost 3 bases and 2 bases respectively, with 9 bases between them. This CDR3 comprises 14 residues. The CDR3 region is CASSLSADTDTQYF. The CDR3 nucleotides are TGTGCCAGCAGCTTGTCTGCAGACACAGATACGCAGTATTTT.

This chain joins TRBV7-2 and TRBJ1-1, with 8 bases matching TRBD1. Germline CDR1 reads SGHTA; CDR2 reads FQGNSA. The CDR3 contains 15 residues. With V trimmed by 5 bases and J by 4 bases, 9 bases remained unmatched. DNA of the CDR3: TGTGCCAGCAGCCAAAGCAGGGGGCGCGTCACTGAAGCTTTCTTT. Amino acid sequence: CASSQSRGRVTEAFF. The variable domain in full, with the rest retrieved from reference TRBV7-2 and TRBJ1-1, is GAGVSQSPSNKVTEKGKDVELRCDPISGHTALYWYRQSLGQGLEFLIYFQGNSAPDKSGLPSDRFSAERTGGSVSTLTIQRTQQEDSAVYLCASSQSRGRVTEAFFGQGTRLTVV.

The genes are TRBV28 and TRBJ1-5; D is undetermined. V was trimmed by 3 bases and J by 4 bases, leaving 10 bases between them. CDR1 MDHEN and CDR2 SYDVKM come from the germline V gene. The CDR3 covers 14 residues. CDR3 loop: CASSFPRENQPQHF. The DNA for the CDR3 is TGTGCCAGCAGTTTCCCCCGGGAGAATCAGCCCCAGCATTTT.

The chain uses TRBV11-3 and TRBJ2-3, with TRBD1 as a possible D gene (5 bases). Germline CDR1 and CDR2: SGHNT and YENEEA. V was cut by 2 bases and J by 4 bases, with 16 bases left in between. CDR3 length: 16 amino acids. The CDR3 sequence is CASSLRGDGIPDTQYF. CDR3 nucleotides: TGTGCCAGCAGCTTAAGGGGCGACGGCATTCCAGATACGCAGTATTTT.

The genes are TRBV2 and TRBJ2-3; the D gene is possibly TRBD2 (6 bases). Trimming removed 1 base at V and 5 bases at J, with 13 bases between. The CDR3 loop spans 15 amino acids. Germline-derived CDR1 and CDR2 are SNHLY and FYNNEI. In DNA, the CDR3 is TGTGCCAGCAGTGAAGAGCGGGTCAGGGTAGATACGCAGTATTTT. Residues: CASSEERVRVDTQYF.

As for this clone: One end of the junction does not line up with germline, which may come from a read error. The V and J genes are TRBV5-6 and TRBJ1-1; the D gene is possibly TRBD1 (5 bases). CDR3 length: 14 residues. CDR1 and CDR2 (germline): SGHDT, YYEEEE. The CDR3 loop reads CARSLGWGGPQAFF. CDR3 sequence (DNA): TGTGCCCGCAGCTTGGGGTGGGGGGGTCCACAAGCTTTCTTT.

V gene TRBV28 combines with J gene TRBJ1-4; D uncertain. Per germline, CDR1 MDHEN and CDR2 SYDVKM. With 3 bases removed from V and 4 bases from J, the gap between germline ends came to 15 bases. The CDR3 has 16 amino acids. The DNA of the CDR3 is TGTGCCAGCAGTTTTAAAGTTTCAGGTTTTAATGAAAAACTGTTTTTT. As protein: CASSFKVSGFNEKLFF. Supplemented by reference TRBV28 and TRBJ1-4, the full variable domain reads DVKVTQSSRYLVKRTGEKVFLECVQDMDHENMFWYRQDPGLGLRLIYFSYDVKMKEKGDIPEGYSVSREKKERFSLILESASTNQTSMYLCASSFKVSGFNEKLFFGSGTQLSVL.

This clone was seen just once. V usage is TRBV5-5 and J usage is TRBJ2-1, with D possibly matching TRBD1 (6 bases). The V gene lost 1 base and the J gene lost 9 bases, with 11 bases spanning the gap. Germline V lookup: CDR1 SGHKS, CDR2 YYEKEE (reference sequence). The CDR3 consists of 13 residues. The CDR3 is CASSLWTVAEQFF. CDR3 DNA: TGTGCCAGCAGCTTGTGGACAGTGGCTGAGCAGTTCTTC.